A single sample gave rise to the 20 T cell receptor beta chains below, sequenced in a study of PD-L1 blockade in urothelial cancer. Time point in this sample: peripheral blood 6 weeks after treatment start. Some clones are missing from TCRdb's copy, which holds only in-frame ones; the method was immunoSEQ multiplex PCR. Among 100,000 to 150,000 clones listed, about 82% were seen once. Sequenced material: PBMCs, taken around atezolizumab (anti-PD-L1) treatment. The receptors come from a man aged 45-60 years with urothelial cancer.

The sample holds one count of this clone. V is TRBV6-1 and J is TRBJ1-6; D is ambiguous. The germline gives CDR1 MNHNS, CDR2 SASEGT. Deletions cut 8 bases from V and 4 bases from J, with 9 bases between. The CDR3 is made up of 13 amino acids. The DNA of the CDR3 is TGTGCCAGCGCTCAGGATTATAATTCACCCCTCCACTTT. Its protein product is CASAQDYNSPLHF.

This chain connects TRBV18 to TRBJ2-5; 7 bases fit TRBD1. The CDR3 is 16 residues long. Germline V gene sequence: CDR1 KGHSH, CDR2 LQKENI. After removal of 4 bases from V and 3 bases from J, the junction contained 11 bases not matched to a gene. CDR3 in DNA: TGTGCCAGCTCACGCACCGGAAGGGACAGAAAAGAGACCCAGTACTTC. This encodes CASSRTGRDRKETQYF.

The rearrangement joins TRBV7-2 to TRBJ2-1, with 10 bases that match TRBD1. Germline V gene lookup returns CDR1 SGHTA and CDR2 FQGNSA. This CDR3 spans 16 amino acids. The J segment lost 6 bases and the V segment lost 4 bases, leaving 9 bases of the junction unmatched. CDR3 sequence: CASSSDRDRGGNEQFF. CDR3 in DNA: TGTGCCAGCAGCTCCGACCGGGACAGGGGAGGCAATGAGCAGTTCTTC.

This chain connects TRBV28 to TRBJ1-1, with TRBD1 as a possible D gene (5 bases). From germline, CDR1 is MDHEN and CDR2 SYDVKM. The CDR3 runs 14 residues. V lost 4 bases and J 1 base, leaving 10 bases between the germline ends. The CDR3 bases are TGTGCCAGCAGTTCCGGGGGTCCGAACACTGAAGCTTTCTTT. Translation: CASSSGGPNTEAFF.

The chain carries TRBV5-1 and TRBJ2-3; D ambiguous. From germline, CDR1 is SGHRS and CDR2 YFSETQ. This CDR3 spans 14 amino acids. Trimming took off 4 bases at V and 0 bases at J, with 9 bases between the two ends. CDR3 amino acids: CASSRSDSTDTQYF. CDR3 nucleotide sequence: TGCGCCAGCAGCCGGAGCGATAGCACAGATACGCAGTATTTT.

CDR3 in amino acids: CAWSGGVSNQPQHF. CDR3 nucleotides: TGTGCCTGGAGTGGAGGCGTTAGCAATCAGCCCCAGCATTTT. The chain couples TRBV30 to TRBJ1-5; D ambiguous. V was cut by 1 base and J by 0 bases, with 7 bases left in between. Germline CDR1 and CDR2: GTSNPN and SVGIG (reference sequence). This CDR3 contains 14 residues.

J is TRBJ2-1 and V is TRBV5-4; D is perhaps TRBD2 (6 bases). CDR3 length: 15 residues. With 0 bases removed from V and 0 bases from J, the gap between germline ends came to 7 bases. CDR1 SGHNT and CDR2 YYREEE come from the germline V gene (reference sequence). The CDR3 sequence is CASSLDGSSYNEQFF. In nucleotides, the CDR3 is TGTGCCAGCAGCTTGGACGGGAGCTCCTACAATGAGCAGTTCTTC.

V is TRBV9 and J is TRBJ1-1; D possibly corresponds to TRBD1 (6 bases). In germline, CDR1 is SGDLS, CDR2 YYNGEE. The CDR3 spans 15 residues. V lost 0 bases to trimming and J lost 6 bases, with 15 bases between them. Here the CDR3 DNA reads TGTGCCAGCAGCGTAGTACCAGGGGAAAAGGCTGAAGCTTTCTTT. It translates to CASSVVPGEKAEAFF.

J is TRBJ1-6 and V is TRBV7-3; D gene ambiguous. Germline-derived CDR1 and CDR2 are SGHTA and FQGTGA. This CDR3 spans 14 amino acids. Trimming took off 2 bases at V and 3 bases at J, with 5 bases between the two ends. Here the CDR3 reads CASSLGLYNSPLHF. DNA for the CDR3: TGTGCCAGCAGCTTAGGGCTCTATAATTCACCCCTCCACTTT.

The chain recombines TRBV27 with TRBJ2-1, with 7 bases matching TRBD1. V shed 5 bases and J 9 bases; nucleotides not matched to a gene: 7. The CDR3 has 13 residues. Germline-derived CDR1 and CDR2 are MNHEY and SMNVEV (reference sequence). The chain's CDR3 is CASSEGTALEQFF. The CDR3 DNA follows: TGTGCCAGCAGTGAGGGGACAGCCCTTGAGCAGTTCTTC.

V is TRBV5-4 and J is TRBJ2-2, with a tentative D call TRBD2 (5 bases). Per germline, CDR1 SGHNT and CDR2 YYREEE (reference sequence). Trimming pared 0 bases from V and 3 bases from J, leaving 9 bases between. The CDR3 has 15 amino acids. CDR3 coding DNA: TGTGCCAGCAGCTTGGAGCTAGCCGACACCGGGGAGCTGTTTTTT. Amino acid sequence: CASSLELADTGELFF.

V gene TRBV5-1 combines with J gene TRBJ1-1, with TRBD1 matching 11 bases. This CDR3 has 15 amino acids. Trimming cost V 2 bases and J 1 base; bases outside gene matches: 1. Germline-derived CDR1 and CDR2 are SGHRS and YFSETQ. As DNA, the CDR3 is TGCGCCAGCAGCTTCGGGACAGGGGGGAACACTGAAGCTTTCTTT. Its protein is CASSFGTGGNTEAFF.

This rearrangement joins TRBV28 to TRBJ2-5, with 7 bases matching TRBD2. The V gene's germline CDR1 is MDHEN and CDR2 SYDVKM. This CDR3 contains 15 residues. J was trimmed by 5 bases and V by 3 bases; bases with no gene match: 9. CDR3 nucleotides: TGTGCCAGCAGTTTGTCTAGCGGAGGGGCTGAGACCCAGTACTTC. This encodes CASSLSSGGAETQYF. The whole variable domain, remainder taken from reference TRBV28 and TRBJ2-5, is DVKVTQSSRYLVKRTGEKVFLECVQDMDHENMFWYRQDPGLGLRLIYFSYDVKMKEKGDIPEGYSVSREKKERFSLILESASTNQTSMYLCASSLSSGGAETQYFGPGTRLLVL.

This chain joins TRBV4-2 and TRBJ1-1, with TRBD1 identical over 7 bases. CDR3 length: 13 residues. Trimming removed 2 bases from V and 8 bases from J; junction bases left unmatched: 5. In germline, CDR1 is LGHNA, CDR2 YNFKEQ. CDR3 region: CASSQTRDREAFF. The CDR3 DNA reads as TGTGCCAGCAGCCAAACCCGGGACAGAGAAGCTTTCTTT.

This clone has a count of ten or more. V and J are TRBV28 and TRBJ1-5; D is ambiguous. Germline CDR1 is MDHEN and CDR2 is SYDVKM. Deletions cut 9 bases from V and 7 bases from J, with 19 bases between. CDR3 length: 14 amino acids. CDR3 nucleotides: TGTGCCAGTTTCCCGATACGGGGAGGGCAGCCCCAGCATTTT. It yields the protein CASFPIRGGQPQHF.

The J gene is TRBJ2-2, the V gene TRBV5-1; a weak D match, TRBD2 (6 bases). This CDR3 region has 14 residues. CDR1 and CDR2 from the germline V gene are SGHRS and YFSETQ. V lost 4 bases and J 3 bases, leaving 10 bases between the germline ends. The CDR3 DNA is TGCGCCAGCAGCCGGACTACCTACACCGGGGAGCTGTTTTTT. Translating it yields CASSRTTYTGELFF.

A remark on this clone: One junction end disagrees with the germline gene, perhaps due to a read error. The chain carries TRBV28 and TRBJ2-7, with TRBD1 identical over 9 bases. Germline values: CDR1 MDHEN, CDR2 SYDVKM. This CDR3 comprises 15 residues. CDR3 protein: CASSLAGTGSSEQYF. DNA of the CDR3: TGTGCCAGCAGTTTAGCCGGGACAGGGTCCTCCGAGCAGTACTTC. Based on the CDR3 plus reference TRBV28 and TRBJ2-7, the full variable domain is DVKVTQSSRYLVKRTGEKVFLECVQDMDHENMFWYRQDPGLGLRLIYFSYDVKMKEKGDIPEGYSVSREKKERFSLILESASTNQTSMYLCASSLAGTGSSEQYFGPGTRLTVT.

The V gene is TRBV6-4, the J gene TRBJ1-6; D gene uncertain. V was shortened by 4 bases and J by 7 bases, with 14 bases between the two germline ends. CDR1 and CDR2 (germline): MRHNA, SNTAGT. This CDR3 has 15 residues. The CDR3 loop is CASSAVAGGNSPLHF. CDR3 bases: TGTGCCAGCAGTGCAGTGGCAGGTGGAAATTCACCCCTCCACTTT.

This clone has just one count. The CDR3: CASSQDFIFQPQHF. The CDR3 bases are TGCGCCAGCAGCCAAGATTTTATTTTTCAGCCCCAGCATTTT. The chain employs TRBV4-1 and TRBJ1-5, with D uncertain. CDR1 is MGHRA, CDR2 YSYEKL, per germline. With 0 bases removed from V and 6 bases from J, the gap between germline ends came to 9 bases. The CDR3 totals 14 residues.

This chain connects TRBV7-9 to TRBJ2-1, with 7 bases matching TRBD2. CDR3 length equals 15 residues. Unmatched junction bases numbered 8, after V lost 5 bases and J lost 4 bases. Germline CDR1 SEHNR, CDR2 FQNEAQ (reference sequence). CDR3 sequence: CASSRGVAEYNEQFF. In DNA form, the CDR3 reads TGTGCCAGCAGCCGGGGGGTAGCGGAGTACAATGAGCAGTTCTTC.